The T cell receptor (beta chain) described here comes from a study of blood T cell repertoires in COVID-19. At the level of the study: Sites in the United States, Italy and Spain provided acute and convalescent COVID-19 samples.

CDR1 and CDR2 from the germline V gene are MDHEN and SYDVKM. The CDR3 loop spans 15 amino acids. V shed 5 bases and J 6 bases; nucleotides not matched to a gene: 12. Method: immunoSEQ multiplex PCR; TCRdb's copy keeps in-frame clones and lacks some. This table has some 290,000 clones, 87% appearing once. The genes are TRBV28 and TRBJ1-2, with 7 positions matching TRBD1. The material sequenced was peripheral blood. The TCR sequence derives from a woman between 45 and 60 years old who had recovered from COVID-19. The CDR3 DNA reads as TGTGCCAGCAGTCCTTACCAGACAGGGAAGGATGGCTACACCTTC. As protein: CASSPYQTGKDGYTF.